This T cell receptor beta chain was sequenced in a study of blood T cell repertoires in COVID-19. The overall study: Italy, Spain and the United States were the sources of the convalescent and acute COVID-19 samples.

TCRdb's copy holds only in-frame clones and misses some; the assay was immunoSEQ multiplex PCR. The data show about 200,000 clones, roughly 90% seen once. Trimming pared 8 bases from V and 4 bases from J, leaving 9 bases between. This CDR3 contains 11 residues. This study enrolled people aged about 18 to 90 from about 24 US geographic areas. Each participant's cohort was designated according to participant-reported clinical history. Sequences were obtained from PBMCs or T cells enriched from blood (not recorded which). This clonotype was obtained from a woman aged 25 to 45 who had been exposed to COVID-19. The chain recombines TRBV12-3 or TRBV12-4 with TRBJ2-7, with D maybe TRBD2 (6 bases). CDR3 in amino acids: CASAGGYEQYF. The CDR3 DNA reads as TGTGCCAGCGCTGGAGGGTACGAGCAGTACTTC.